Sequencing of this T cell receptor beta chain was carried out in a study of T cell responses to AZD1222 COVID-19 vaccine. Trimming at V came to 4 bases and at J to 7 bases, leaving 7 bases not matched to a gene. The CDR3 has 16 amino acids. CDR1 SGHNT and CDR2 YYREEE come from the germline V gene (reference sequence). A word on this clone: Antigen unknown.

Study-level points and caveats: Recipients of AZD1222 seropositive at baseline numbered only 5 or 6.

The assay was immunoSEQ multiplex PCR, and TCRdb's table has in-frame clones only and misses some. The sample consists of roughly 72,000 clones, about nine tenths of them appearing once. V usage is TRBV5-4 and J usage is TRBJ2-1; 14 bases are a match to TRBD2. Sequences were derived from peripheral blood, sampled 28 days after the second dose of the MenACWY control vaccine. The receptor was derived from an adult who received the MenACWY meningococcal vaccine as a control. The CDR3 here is CASSKAGTSGGNEQFF. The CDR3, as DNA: TGTGCCAGCAGCAAAGCCGGGACTAGCGGGGGTAATGAGCAGTTCTTC.